What follows is one T cell receptor beta chain and its context. The target antigen is unknown. TCRdb analysed the 5' RACE reads with MiXCR anew, one entry per CDR3 protein. The table includes 350,000 to 400,000 distinct CDR3 sequences, around 20% detected once. This entry is derived from a study of CD8 T cells in ankylosing spondylitis. Study observations and caveats: The study looked at matched synovial fluid samples from ankylosing spondylitis patients. Disease-linked clones were reported to be significantly enriched there.

Trimming at V came to 0 bases and at J to 0 bases, leaving 3 bases not matched to a gene. The CDR3 has 16 amino acids. Germline V gene lookup returns CDR1 MNHEY and CDR2 SVGEGT. The TCR sequence derives from a male donor with ankylosing spondylitis or in good health (not recorded which). The rearrangement links TRBV6-2 or TRBV6-3 to TRBJ2-7, with 9 bases identical to TRBD2. Material: blood, either unsorted or a sorted T cell fraction (not recorded which). The CDR3 reads CASSYSTSGSSYEQYF. In DNA, the CDR3 is TGTGCCAGCAGTTACTCGACTAGCGGTAGCTCCTACGAGCAGTACTTC.